These 22 T cell receptor beta chains were all obtained from the same sample, sequenced in a study of blood T cell repertoires in COVID-19. Assay: immunoSEQ multiplex PCR; the TCRdb copy retains only in-frame clones and omits some. This table has 250,000 to 350,000 clones, 80% to 90% appearing once. Sequencing used peripheral blood. These receptor sequences come from a woman aged 30 to 39 with active or convalescent COVID-19.

This clone was found once. The chain joins TRBV6-5 to TRBJ2-3; the match to TRBD2 covers 7 bases. Trimming took 6 bases from V and 13 from J; bases not matched to a gene: 13. Germline V gene sequence: CDR1 MNHEY, CDR2 SVGAGI. The CDR3 is made up of 13 amino acids. The CDR3 DNA is TGTGCCAGCAGATCAAGCGGGGAGCGACCGGAGTATTTT. Translating it yields CASRSSGERPEYF.

This chain links TRBV4-1 with TRBJ1-4; D ambiguous. Trimming left V 0 bases short and J 0 bases short, with 8 bases between. CDR3 length equals 16 residues. Per the germline V gene, CDR1 is MGHRA and CDR2 is YSYEKL. The CDR3 bases are TGCGCCAGCAGCCAAGAAGGAGTTGCAACTAATGAAAAACTGTTTTTT. This gives the protein CASSQEGVATNEKLFF.

The chain couples TRBV28 to TRBJ1-2; TRBD1 aligns across 8 bases. After removal of 5 bases from V and 7 bases from J, the junction contained 6 bases not matched to a gene. Germline CDR1 is MDHEN and CDR2 is SYDVKM. The CDR3 loop spans 13 amino acids. CDR3 nucleotides: TGTGCCAGCAGTCCGCAGGGGGCTTCTGGCTACACCTTC. Translation: CASSPQGASGYTF.

V is TRBV4-3 and J is TRBJ1-5; TRBD1 matches at 9 bases. The CDR3 sequence is 17 residues long. J lost 5 bases, V lost 3 bases, and 11 bases had no gene match. Germline CDR1 and CDR2: LGHNA and YSLEER. Here the CDR3 DNA reads TGCGCCAGCAGCCACTCGACCGGGACAGGGACCGATCAGCCCCAGCATTTT. Amino acid sequence: CASSHSTGTGTDQPQHF.

This clone was seen a single time. This chain links TRBV5-6 with TRBJ2-7; D unresolved. The CDR3 is 14 amino acids. With 4 bases removed from V and 3 bases from J, the gap between germline ends came to 14 bases. Germline loops: CDR1 SGHDT, CDR2 YYEEEE. CDR3 in amino acids: CASSPPRPGYEQYF. The DNA of the CDR3 is TGTGCCAGCAGCCCACCTCGTCCGGGCTACGAGCAGTACTTC.

This clone was seen once. V is TRBV19 and J is TRBJ1-1, with D possibly being TRBD1 (6 bases). Deletions cut 3 bases from V and 11 bases from J, with 16 bases between. The CDR3 totals 13 residues. Germline CDR1 and CDR2: LNHDA and SQIVND (reference sequence). The DNA of the CDR3 is TGTGCCAGTAGTATCACCGAGGGGGGGGCGGCTTTCTTT. Amino acid sequence: CASSITEGGAAFF.

This sequence joins TRBV24-1 and TRBJ2-1, with a tentative D call TRBD1 (6 bases). V shed 9 bases and J shed 4 bases, with 18 bases lying between them. CDR3 length: 15 amino acids. Germline V gene sequence: CDR1 KGHDR, CDR2 SFDVKD. The CDR3, as DNA: TGTGCCACCGGCCTACCCGGGACACGTTACAATGAGCAGTTCTTC. It encodes CATGLPGTRYNEQFF.

V usage is TRBV13 and J usage is TRBJ1-2, with 8 positions matching TRBD1. The germline CDR1 and CDR2 sequences are PRHDT and FYEKMQ (reference sequence). The trim removed 6 bases at V and 5 bases at J, leaving 14 bases unmatched. The CDR3 has 16 residues. CDR3 bases: TGTGCCAGCAGTCCGACTGGGGACAGGTTCCGATATGGCTACACCTTC. Translation: CASSPTGDRFRYGYTF.

The chain has TRBV5-1 and TRBJ2-1; the match to TRBD2 covers 10 bases. Germline trimming cut 0 bases from V and 9 bases from J; bases unmatched to any gene: 6. The CDR3 has 15 amino acids. Germline V CDR1 and CDR2: SGHRS, YFSETQ. CDR3 sequence: CASSLAAGGPGEQFF. CDR3 in DNA: TGCGCCAGCAGCTTGGCAGCGGGGGGGCCCGGTGAGCAGTTCTTC.

In its sample, this clone was seen once. The gene calls are TRBV2 and TRBJ1-1, with a weak D call TRBD1 (6 bases). CDR1 and CDR2 from the germline V gene are SNHLY and FYNNEI. The CDR3 runs to 15 residues. Trimming stripped 7 bases from V and 1 base from J, with 16 bases between. The CDR3 spells CASTSRGGGNTEAFF. The CDR3 bases are TGTGCCAGCACCTCTCGAGGGGGGGGGAACACTGAAGCTTTCTTT.

This sequence joins TRBV7-2 and TRBJ1-6; D ambiguous. The CDR3 totals 13 residues. Germline V gene sequence: CDR1 SGHTA, CDR2 FQGNSA. V was shortened by 5 bases and J by 10 bases, with 12 bases between the two germline ends. CDR3 coding DNA: TGTGCCAGCAGCAGCGTCGGGGAGTCACCCCTCCACTTT. Translation: CASSSVGESPLHF.

V gene TRBV4-2 combines with J gene TRBJ2-5, with TRBD1 matching 8 bases. The length of the CDR3 is 14 residues. V lost 4 bases and J lost 2; bases outside the gene matches: 3. Germline CDR1 reads LGHNA; CDR2 reads YNFKEQ. CDR3 residues: CASSLGTGQETQYF. The CDR3 DNA sequence: TGTGCCAGCAGCCTAGGGACAGGTCAAGAGACCCAGTACTTC.

V usage is TRBV10-3 and J usage is TRBJ1-3; no clear D gene. This CDR3 is built from 14 residues. CDR1 is ENHRY and CDR2 is SYGVKD in the germline V gene. The V end lost 6 bases, the J end lost 0 bases, and 9 bases lay between the germline ends. The CDR3 loop reads CAIRAVDSGNTIYF. The CDR3 DNA reads as TGTGCCATCAGGGCGGTCGACTCTGGAAACACCATATATTTT.

The rearrangement joins TRBV11-3 to TRBJ2-1; 12 positions agree with TRBD2. From germline, CDR1 is SGHNT and CDR2 YENEEA. V trimming: 5 bases; J trimming: 7 bases; junction bases outside the gene matches: 9. CDR3 length: 16 amino acids. The CDR3 DNA reads TGTGCCAGCAGCAGGACTAGCGGGGACAATTCGAATGAGCAGTTCTTC. Its translation is CASSRTSGDNSNEQFF.

The rearrangement uses TRBV7-9 and TRBJ2-1, with TRBD2 identical over 10 bases. The trim removed 8 bases at V and 6 bases at J, leaving 4 bases unmatched. The CDR3 spans 13 residues. In germline, CDR1 is SEHNR, CDR2 FQNEAQ (reference sequence). CDR3 bases: TGTGCCAGCTCAAGCGGGGGGGTCAATGAGCAGTTCTTC. Protein: CASSSGGVNEQFF.

This rearrangement joins TRBV6-5 to TRBJ1-3; D call uncertain. The germline CDR1 and CDR2 sequences are MNHEY and SVGAGI. The CDR3 has 15 amino acids. V gave up 5 bases and J gave up 0 bases, with 11 bases separating them. The DNA for the CDR3 is TGTGCCAGCAGTCCCTCCTTTTACTCTGGAAACACCATATATTTT. Its translation is CASSPSFYSGNTIYF.

This chain connects TRBV6-2 or TRBV6-3 to TRBJ2-7; TRBD1 aligns across 10 bases. Germline-derived CDR1 and CDR2 are MNHEY and SVGEGT. Germline trimming cut 5 bases from V and 1 base from J; bases unmatched to any gene: 14. The CDR3 is 18 amino acids. CDR3 residues: CASSGSLLPGQGSYEQYF. In DNA form, the CDR3 reads TGTGCCAGCAGTGGTTCCCTCCTTCCGGGACAGGGGTCCTACGAGCAGTACTTC.

The table lists this clone with a count of one. The sample carries other DNA sequences with the same CDR3. The chain carries TRBV5-4 and TRBJ1-1; D possibly corresponds to TRBD1 (5 bases). Germline-derived CDR1 and CDR2 are SGHNT and YYREEE (reference sequence). Trimming removed 0 bases at V and 4 bases at J, with 7 bases between. The CDR3 extends over 13 amino acids. The CDR3: CASSLGGGTEAFF. CDR3 bases: TGTGCCAGCAGCTTGGGGGGGGGCACTGAAGCTTTCTTT.

The V call is TRBV6-5, the J call TRBJ1-1; TRBD1 is a possible D gene (6 bases). Germline lookup yields CDR1 MNHEY and CDR2 SVGAGI. The CDR3 length is 14 residues. V gave up 7 bases and J gave up 10 bases, with 22 bases separating them. The CDR3 is CASTETGFAGAAFF. The CDR3 DNA sequence: TGTGCCAGCACCGAGACGGGCTTTGCGGGGGCAGCTTTCTTT.

The genes are TRBV27 and TRBJ2-3, with TRBD1 matching over 8 bases. Trimming removed 5 bases from V and 1 base from J; junction bases left unmatched: 11. CDR1 MNHEY and CDR2 SMNVEV come from the germline V gene (reference sequence). The CDR3 spans 17 residues. CDR3 bases: TGTGCCAGCAGTCCGCAGACAGGGGTATTAGGCACAGATACGCAGTATTTT. Protein sequence: CASSPQTGVLGTDTQYF.

Note on this clone: Other DNA sequences in this sample translate to the same CDR3. CDR3 nucleotides: TGTGCCAGCAGCCGCGACAGGGGAGGCAATCAGCCCCAGCATTTT. Translated: CASSRDRGGNQPQHF. The chain is built from TRBV6-5 and TRBJ1-5, with TRBD1 matching over 8 bases. This CDR3 has 15 residues. V trimming: 6 bases; J trimming: 2 bases; junction bases outside the gene matches: 6. The germline CDR1 and CDR2 sequences are MNHEY and SVGAGI.

This chain connects TRBV10-2 to TRBJ2-7; the match to TRBD2 covers 8 bases. Germline V gene data show CDR1 as WSHSY and CDR2 as SAAADI. Unmatched junction bases numbered 7, after V lost 6 bases and J lost 0 bases. The CDR3 has 15 amino acids. The CDR3, as DNA: TGCGCCAGCAGCCCGGGAGGGCAGCTCTCCTACGAGCAGTACTTC. Amino acids: CASSPGGQLSYEQYF.